This T cell receptor beta chain was profiled in a study of T cells after yellow fever vaccination. Broader study findings: The secondary T-cell response peaked on day 5, not day 15, but was weaker. Primary-vaccination clones mostly resurfaced post-booster (around 96% CD4, roughly 90% CD8). High-abundance clonotypes from the bulk population could contaminate FACS-sorted repertoires.

TCR cDNA was made by 5'RACE template switching, adding a universal primer site and UMIs. Each CDR3 protein is one row after TCRdb ran MiXCR on the 5' RACE reads. The data show some 110,000 distinct CDR3 sequences, with nearly 7.5% seen just once and about 2.7% held by the top ten. This clonotype was detected ten times or more. What it recognizes is unknown. The clonotype was recovered from a man aged 18 to 30 who received the YFV17D yellow fever vaccine. The specimen was CD4+ T cells sorted from PBMCs, collected less than 11 days after the first yellow fever vaccination.

CDR3 residues: CASTDRATDTQYF. The CDR3 DNA follows: TGCGCCAGCACGGACAGGGCCACAGATACGCAGTATTTT. V and J are TRBV5-1 and TRBJ2-3; 8 bases match TRBD1. V gave up 6 bases and J gave up 2 bases; unmatched junction bases: 2. The CDR3 runs to 13 residues. Germline assignment: CDR1 SGHRS and CDR2 YFSETQ.